A single T cell receptor (beta chain) is shown here with its context. Its antigen is still unknown. Deletions cut 3 bases from V and 4 bases from J, with 10 bases between. This CDR3 region has 14 residues. Germline V lookup: CDR1 SGHRS, CDR2 YFSETQ. The source of the sample is a study of T cells in localized non-small cell lung cancer. Study observations and caveats: It remains possible that heterogeneity exists, since only one tumor region was sequenced. Adjacent lung had a median about 60 of the 100 largest tumor clones. Uninvolved nearby lung showed the greatest T cell clonality, exceeding that found in tumor.

Libraries were prepared by immunoSEQ multiplex PCR; TCRdb keeps only in-frame clonotypes and omits some of them. The sample lists tens of thousands of clones; roughly 90% were seen once. The sequence came from a male donor at least 60 years old with stage II lung adenocarcinoma. J is TRBJ2-2 and V is TRBV5-1; unclear D gene. The sample was peripheral blood mononuclear cells, taken before any cancer treatment. The CDR3 nucleotides are TGCGCCAGCAGCTCGCCCCCGGTCACCGGGGAGCTGTTTTTT. Its protein is CASSSPPVTGELFF. The variable domain in full, with the rest retrieved from reference TRBV5-1 and TRBJ2-2, is KAGVTQTPRYLIKTRGQQVTLSCSPISGHRSVSWYQQTPGQGLQFLFEYFSETQRNKGNFPGRFSGRQFSNSRSEMNVSTLELGDSALYLCASSSPPVTGELFFGEGSRLTVL.